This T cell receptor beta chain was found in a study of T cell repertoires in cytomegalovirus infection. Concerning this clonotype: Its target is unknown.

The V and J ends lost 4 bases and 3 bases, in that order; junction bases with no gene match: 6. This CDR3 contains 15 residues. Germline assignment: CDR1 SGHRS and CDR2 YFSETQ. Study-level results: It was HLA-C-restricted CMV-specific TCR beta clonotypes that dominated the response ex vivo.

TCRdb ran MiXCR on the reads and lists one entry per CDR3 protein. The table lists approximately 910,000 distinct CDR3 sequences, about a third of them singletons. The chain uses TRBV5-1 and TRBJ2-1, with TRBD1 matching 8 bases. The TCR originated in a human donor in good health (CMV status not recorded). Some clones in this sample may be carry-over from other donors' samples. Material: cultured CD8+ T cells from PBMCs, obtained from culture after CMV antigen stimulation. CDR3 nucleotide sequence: TGCGCCAGCAGCGTGACAGGGGAATACTACAATGAGCAGTTCTTC. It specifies CASSVTGEYYNEQFF.